These T cell receptor beta chains were read from a single sample in a study of blood T cell repertoires in COVID-19. The table came from immunoSEQ multiplex PCR; TCRdb's copy has only in-frame clones and leaves some out. This sample has 61,000 or so clones, with about 86% found just once. Sample: peripheral blood. These receptors came from an elderly woman with active COVID-19. Each CDR3 is given without its conserved first and last residue.

>TRBJ2-2|TRBV19
ASSPRLAGGKNTGELF
>TRBJ2-3|TRBV5-5
ASSLAGTSVYTQY
>TRBJ2-7|TRBV5-6
ASSLGQSYEQY
>TRBJ2-7|TRBV11-2
ASSLHDRDYEQY
>TRBJ2-3|TRBV5-1
ASSLAAIPSTDTQY
>TRBJ2-3|TRBV3-1/TRBV3-2
ASSQGLAGVNTDTQY
>TRBJ2-2|TRBV7-2
ASRPGGANTGELF
>TRBJ2-7|TRBV5-4
ASSSRGGVYEQY
>TRBJ2-6|TRBV5-1
ASSFGQGLQTGANVLT
>TRBJ2-1|TRBV4-1
ASSQGPSGGFDYNEQF
>TRBJ1-5|TRBV12-3/TRBV12-4
ASSFWGRPQH
>TRBJ2-2|TRBV10-3
AIREQGALTGELF
>TRBJ2-7|TRBV28
ASSPPTGGPSYEQY
>TRBJ2-1|TRBV14
ASSQSTPRGEQF
>TRBJ1-5|TRBV6-2/TRBV6-3
ASSSVGTGGSQPQH
>TRBJ2-3|TRBV5-4
ASSSPDISTDTQY
>TRBJ2-1|TRBV5-1
ASSPTSHSYNEQF
>TRBJ2-3|TRBV28
ASSLLSTDTQY
>TRBJ1-4|TRBV4-3
ASSQGTGGSHEKLF
>TRBJ2-7|TRBV10-3
AISESGLAGVTYEQY
>TRBJ2-1|TRBV7-2
ASSPRTGLASGGERF
>TRBJ1-1|TRBV5-6
ASSGGTGGGTEAF
>TRBJ2-1|TRBV7-2
ASSFDIYRSYNEQF
>TRBJ2-3|TRBV4-1
ASSPRPSLYSTDTQY
>TRBJ2-3|TRBV9
ASSRGGGQLDTQY
>TRBJ2-7|TRBV13
ASSWAGEQY
>TRBJ2-3|TRBV7-2
ASSPQGLVIADTQY
>TRBJ2-3|TRBV7-8
ASSLPGGAADTQY
>TRBJ1-5|TRBV19
ASRGQGFGNQPQH
>TRBJ1-2|TRBV29-1
SVEDGRGYT
>TRBJ2-5|TRBV4-1
ASSQDPGTSGGTLQETQY
>TRBJ1-4|TRBV7-9
ASSLEGGDKLF
>TRBJ1-1|TRBV4-3
ASRSGSNTEAF
>TRBJ1-2|TRBV5-6
ASSPDRNYGYT
>TRBJ2-7|TRBV9
ASSVGTGSGEQY
>TRBJ2-7|TRBV7-2
ASSTGLATYEQY
>TRBJ2-7|TRBV7-2
ASSLVGDRTYEQY
>TRBJ1-2|TRBV7-8
ASSLADRGKAGYT
>TRBJ1-5|TRBV7-2
ASSPVGGGGQPQH
>TRBJ1-5|TRBV6-2/TRBV6-3
ASSMDSGGNQPQH
>TRBJ1-3|TRBV28
ASSSPAGGQGNTIY
>TRBJ1-4|TRBV15
ATSRDSGDGGLKG
>TRBJ1-1|TRBV10-3
AISETPGRGYMNTEAF
>TRBJ2-7|TRBV6-6
ASSPQSGGSHLYEQY
>TRBJ1-4|TRBV2
ASSKDRAGNEKLF
>TRBJ1-1|TRBV9
ASSPGHSEDTEAF
>TRBJ2-5|TRBV5-3
ARSLSTGQETQY
>TRBJ1-5|TRBV4-1
ASSQDGGAKRQPQH
>TRBJ2-1|TRBV7-2
ASSRTSGGWGEQF
>TRBJ2-1|TRBV11-1
ASSATGGPGEQF
>TRBJ2-7|TRBV13
ASSFQGTHEQY
>TRBJ1-3|TRBV7-9
ASSPRLLTNTIY
>TRBJ2-5|TRBV9
ASSVDVSGGGETQY
>TRBJ2-1|TRBV2
ASTKGHWVNEQF
>TRBJ1-2|TRBV28
ASSSPPRWGGSLDLYGYT